Given below is one T cell receptor (beta chain) in context. The target of this receptor is not known. Base qualities are not at hand, and no much larger clone is one base apart. Collaborating institutions collected whole blood in K2EDTA tubes following their own protocols. Collaborator samples were shipped for TCRbeta analysis as frozen whole blood, isolated PBMCs, or DNA extracted from either sample type. TCRbeta CDR3 regions were amplified from genomic DNA by means of the immunoSEQ Assay, a bias-controlled multiplex PCR. Under the source paper's analysis protocol: The number of nucleated cells in each sample was estimated from the amplification of reference gene primers within the assay. To quantify the absolute abundance of each unique TCRbeta CDR3 rearrangement, sequence reads were collapsed and filtered. For each sample, productive Simpson clonality was calculated as the square root of Simpson's diversity index over productive rearrangements. TCRdb limited this immuneACCESS table to in-frame rearrangements with V and J called. A share of clones is missing; checked studies link under half to unresolved V genes, and the rest is unexplained. The V and J calls and clone size were taken over from that table, and D and trimming were inferred from the DNA. The table for this sample lists 70,000 to 100,000 clones; around nine tenths of them were counted only once. The ten largest clones take up 1.7% of the sample.

The sample is drawn from a study of blood T cell repertoires in COVID-19 (dated by TCRdb to 2019 to 2021). Regarding the study in general: The collaborator samples originated in the United States, Italy and Spain and spanned the acute and convalescent phases of COVID-19. Samples came from the ongoing ImmuneRACE study (first 160 participants) plus 1,254 subjects from 6 global collaborators. A de-identified subject ID, COVID-19 status, age in years and sex were almost always included in the sample metadata. The dataset comprised deeply sampled blood TCRbeta repertoires from subjects exposed to, actively infected with, or recovered from COVID-19. Where available, HLA class I and class II types were taken from metadata supplied by the sample provider and were not determined by assay-based typing. The repertoires were released in a freely available public database intended as a resource for research on the immune response to SARS-CoV-2. The material from the prospective study consisted of cDNA or gDNA derived from T cells, B-cell-depleted T cells, or PBMCs. The investigation overall reported the following: The amount of clinical and demographic metadata varied by source and participant and was provided uncurated.

This clonotype was obtained from a man aged 55-75 years with acute or convalescent COVID-19. The sample comprised peripheral blood.

The nucleotide sequence is TGTGCCAGCAGCTTAAACAAGTACAATGAGCAGTTCTTC. This translates into CASSLNKYNEQFF. Recombination linked TRBV11-3 to TRBJ2-1; no D gene can be assigned with confidence. V lost 2 bases and J lost 4 bases; the stretch between them is 6 bases long. The CDR3 sequence holds 13 residues, the cysteine and phenylalanine included. CDR3 DNA only is kept here, 39 bases in frame from base 1. CDR1 and CDR2 were assigned from the germline V gene as SGHNT and YENEEA.